This T cell receptor (beta chain) derives from a study of blood T cell repertoires in COVID-19. For the study at large: Sources were T cells, B-cell-depleted T cells, or PBMCs; the material itself was cDNA or gDNA.

Produced via immunoSEQ multiplex PCR; TCRdb's table is partial and in-frame only. The sample yields approximately 170,000 clones, 70% to 90% seen once. This clonotype was obtained from a woman aged 55 to 70 with COVID-19, enrolled during active disease. Material: peripheral blood.

The CDR3 reads CARGTGADGKLFF. CDR3 coding DNA: TGTGCCAGAGGAACAGGGGCGGATGGAAAACTGTTTTTT. The V gene is TRBV6-8, the J gene TRBJ1-4; 7 bases map to TRBD1. V shed 9 bases, J shed 10 bases, and the junction held 11 bases outside the gene matches. The V gene's germline CDR1 is MNHGY and CDR2 SAAAGT. CDR3 length: 13 amino acids.